This TCR beta chain was sequenced in a study of Ad26.COV2.S vaccination and SARS-CoV-2 variants. Overall study findings and caveats: Vaccine recipients surpassed placebo recipients in spike-specific TCR breadth.

Treatment specified: over 15 received Ad26.COV2.S at low or high dose, single or two shots; roughly 5 received placebo; per-sample allocation not given. Each sample was drawn 63 days after the first injection (of vaccine or placebo). V dropped 0 bases and J dropped 4 bases, with 15 bases sitting between them. Germline lookup yields CDR1 LGHNA and CDR2 YNFKEQ. There are 16 residues in the CDR3. This clone has a handful of counts. Its target is unknown. Repertoires were generated with immunoSEQ multiplex PCR, while TCRdb's copy carries only in-frame clones and drops some. The sample holds approximately 500,000 clones, around nine tenths seen once.

Source: peripheral blood, taken in a trial of Ad26.COV2.S vaccine versus placebo. This chain links TRBV4-2 with TRBJ1-2, with a possible D match to TRBD1 (6 bases). This TCR was recovered from a person between 18 and 65 years old who received the Ad26.COV2.S COVID-19 vaccine or a placebo. Here the CDR3 reads CASSQDGGQTSYGYTF. The CDR3 nucleotides read TGTGCCAGCAGCCAAGATGGGGGCCAAACCTCCTATGGCTACACCTTC.